This passage covers 10 T cell receptor beta chains from one sample sequenced in a study of response to subunit inactivated influenza vaccine. TCRdb reanalysed the RT-PCR reads using MiXCR and keeps one entry per CDR3 protein. The sample lists hundreds of thousands of distinct CDR3 sequences; around 11% were seen once. A further study also used this sample, focusing on T cells expressing NK-cell markers. Per that paper: Researchers built TCR beta cDNA using 5'RACE template switching with UMIs.

Sequenced here: PBMCs from blood, sampled on the day of vaccination. These TCRs come from a man aged 45-65 years who received an inactivated influenza vaccine.

This clonotype occurred a few times. This could be a read error, since a much larger clone is one nucleotide away. V usage is TRBV7-8 and J usage is TRBJ2-1; 8 bases are shared with TRBD2. Germline assignment: CDR1 SGHVS and CDR2 FQNEAQ. CDR3 length: 16 residues. Losses at the gene ends were 5 bases for V and 6 bases for J; bases not matched to a gene: 12. CDR3: CASSPALREGLNEQFF. The CDR3 DNA reads as TGTGCCAGCAGCCCGGCCCTCCGGGAGGGCCTCAATGAGCAGTTCTTC.

This clonotype appeared once. Possible read error: a much larger clone is one base away. The chain carries TRBV6-2 or TRBV6-3 and TRBJ2-2; D might be TRBD1 or TRBD2, each matching 5 bases. CDR1 and CDR2 from the germline V gene are MNHEY and SVGEGT. The CDR3 loop spans 14 amino acids. The CDR3 sequence is CASSYWQGTGEQFF. The CDR3 DNA reads as TGTGCCAGCAGTTACTGGCAGGGCACCGGGGAGCAGTTTTTT.

A few counts support this clonotype. This chain joins TRBV28 and TRBJ2-4, with 9 bases that match TRBD1. The V segment lost 2 bases and the J segment 8 bases; nucleotides outside the gene matches: 4. The CDR3 contains 14 residues. Germline CDR1 is MDHEN and CDR2 is SYDVKM. The CDR3 here is CASSLRDRVDIQYF. The CDR3 coding sequence is TGTGCCAGCAGTTTAAGGGACAGGGTGGACATTCAGTACTTC. Looking up the rest from reference TRBV28 and TRBJ2-4 gives the full variable domain: DVKVTQSSRYLVKRTGEKVFLECVQDMDHENMFWYRQDPGLGLRLIYFSYDVKMKEKGDIPEGYSVSREKKERFSLILESASTNQTSMYLCASSLRDRVDIQYFGAGTRLSVL.

The V call is TRBV15, the J call TRBJ2-1; TRBD2 is a possible D gene (6 bases). This CDR3 comprises 18 residues. CDR1 is LNHNV and CDR2 is YYDKDF in the germline V gene (reference sequence). With 3 bases removed from V and 5 bases from J, the gap between germline ends came to 23 bases. The CDR3 region has the DNA TGTGCCACCAGCAGTAGGGACTTCCCGGTGCTGGTTAACAATGAGCAGTTCTTC. Amino acid sequence: CATSSRDFPVLVNNEQFF. The whole variable domain, filled in from reference TRBV15 and TRBJ2-1, reads DAMVIQNPRYQVTQFGKPVTLSCSQTLNHNVMYWYQQKSSQAPKLLFHYYDKDFNNEADTPDNFQSRRPNTSFCFLDIRSPGLGDTAMYLCATSSRDFPVLVNNEQFFGPGTRLTVL.

This clonotype has just a few counts. The V gene is TRBV10-3, the J gene TRBJ2-1; D is unclear. Germline CDR1 reads ENHRY; CDR2 reads SYGVKD. V was clipped by 0 bases and J by 5 bases, with 23 bases between them. CDR3 size: 19 residues. CDR3: CAISESIFRSVGSNNEQFF. CDR3 bases: TGTGCCATCAGTGAGTCTATATTCAGGTCAGTAGGATCCAACAATGAGCAGTTCTTC.

V is TRBV7-8 and J is TRBJ2-5; 7 bases match TRBD2. The CDR3 extends over 19 amino acids. The germline V gene has CDR1 SGHVS and CDR2 FQNEAQ. V shed 5 bases, J shed 5 bases, and the junction held 23 bases outside the gene matches. CDR3: CASSQLLGKVGGPWETQYF. DNA of the CDR3: TGTGCCAGCAGCCAACTGCTCGGAAAAGTGGGAGGGCCTTGGGAGACCCAGTACTTC. The full variable domain, its missing parts supplied by reference TRBV7-8 and TRBJ2-5, is GAGVSQSPRYKVAKRGQDVALRCDPISGHVSLFWYQQALGQGPEFLTYFQNEAQLDKSGLPSDRFFAERPEGSVSTLKIQRTQQEDSAVYLCASSQLLGKVGGPWETQYFGPGTRLLVL.

Here the CDR3 DNA reads TGTGCCATCAGTGAGTCGGCCGGCGGGGCGGAGACCCAGTACTTC. This codes for CAISESAGGAETQYF. The chain joins TRBV10-3 to TRBJ2-5; tentatively, D is TRBD2 (6 bases). CDR1 is ENHRY and CDR2 is SYGVKD in the germline V gene. Trimming took off 0 bases at V and 5 bases at J, with 13 bases between the two ends. This CDR3 has 15 amino acids.

The chain links TRBV7-9 to TRBJ2-2, with 9 bases lining up with TRBD1. CDR3 length: 16 residues. Trimming removed 0 bases from V and 3 bases from J; junction bases left unmatched: 2. Germline loops: CDR1 SEHNR, CDR2 FQNEAQ (reference sequence). The CDR3 region has the DNA TGTGCCAGCAGCTTAGCGACAGGGGGTGACACCGGGGAGCTGTTTTTT. Residues: CASSLATGGDTGELFF. The complete variable domain, with remaining parts taken from reference TRBV7-9 and TRBJ2-2, reads DTGVSQNPRHKITKRGQNVTFRCDPISEHNRLYWYRQTLGQGPEFLTYFQNEAQLEKSRLLSDRFSAERPKGSFSTLEIQRTEQGDSAMYLCASSLATGGDTGELFFGEGSRLTVL.

This chain links TRBV20-1 with TRBJ2-1; a possible D gene is TRBD2 (6 bases). Germline CDR1 DFQATT, CDR2 SNEGSKA (reference sequence). This CDR3 has 14 amino acids. Trimming removed 2 bases from V and 4 bases from J, with 12 bases in between. The CDR3 nucleotides read TGCAGTGCTAGAAAGGCGGGGACTTACAATGAGCAGTTCTTC. Its protein product is CSARKAGTYNEQFF.

In nucleotides, the CDR3 is TGCGCCAGCAGCCCGGTCGGGGGCAGGGGCACTGAAGCTTTCTTT. It codes for CASSPVGGRGTEAFF. The chain carries TRBV5-1 and TRBJ1-1, with D maybe TRBD1 (6 bases). The CDR3 spans 15 residues. Between the trimmed V and J ends, which lost 4 bases and 4 bases, there was a span of 17 bases. CDR1 SGHRS and CDR2 YFSETQ come from the germline V gene.